This TCR beta chain was recovered during a study of OX40 agonist ivuxolimab in advanced cancers. Study conclusions and caveats: Clonal expansion was among the lowest in partial responders at 0.1-3.0 mg/kg, especially CD8+.

The CDR3 has 15 amino acids. The germline V gene has CDR1 SGHRS and CDR2 YFSETQ. Between the trimmed V and J ends, which lost 3 bases and 1 base, there was a span of 13 bases. Profiling relied on immunoSEQ multiplex PCR, and the TCRdb table lists in-frame clones only, not all of them. The table shows tens of thousands of clones, with approximately 81% occurring only once. Concerning this clone: Its antigen is unidentified.

Sampling of blood occurred at baseline, cycle 4 day 1, and cycle 7 day 1. This chain connects TRBV5-1 to TRBJ2-5; the D gene is possibly TRBD1 (5 bases). The source material was CD4+ or CD8+ T cells sorted from blood, sampled in a trial of the OX40 agonist ivuxolimab. This TCR came from an adult with an advanced solid tumor such as melanoma, head and neck, liver or kidney cancer. The CDR3 DNA sequence: TGCGCCAGCAGCTCAGGGATTAGGGGCCAAGAGACCCAGTACTTC. Translated, it gives CASSSGIRGQETQYF.